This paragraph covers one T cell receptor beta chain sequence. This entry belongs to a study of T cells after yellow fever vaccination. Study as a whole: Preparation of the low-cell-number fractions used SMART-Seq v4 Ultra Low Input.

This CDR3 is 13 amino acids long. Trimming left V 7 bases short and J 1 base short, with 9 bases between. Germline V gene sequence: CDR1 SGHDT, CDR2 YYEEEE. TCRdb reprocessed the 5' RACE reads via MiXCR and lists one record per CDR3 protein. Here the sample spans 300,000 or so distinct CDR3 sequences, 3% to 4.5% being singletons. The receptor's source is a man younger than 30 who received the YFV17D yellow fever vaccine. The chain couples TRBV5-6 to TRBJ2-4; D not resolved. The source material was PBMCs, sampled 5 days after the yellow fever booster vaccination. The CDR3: CASSHSAKNIQYF. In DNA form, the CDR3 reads TGTGCCAGCTCGCACAGCGCCAAAAACATTCAGTACTTC.